The rows below give T cell receptor beta chains drawn from one sample of a study of blood T cell repertoires in COVID-19. Libraries were prepared by immunoSEQ multiplex PCR; TCRdb keeps only in-frame clonotypes and omits some of them. The profile covers about 400,000 clones, with roughly 88% appearing a single time and over 0.9% taken by the ten largest. The source material was PBMCs or T cells enriched from blood (not recorded which). The receptors here all came from a woman between 25 and 40 years old with acute COVID-19. Each CDR3 is given with its conserved first and last residue. The D gene is left open where the match is weak. Clone size is stated in some rows and not others, as once, few, many or a class when expanded.

V: TRBV5-5
J: TRBJ2-2
size: NA
D: NA
CDR3: CASSLVGSPTGELFF
DNA: TGTGCCAGCAGCTTGGTTGGCTCACCCACCGGGGAGCTGTTTTTT

V: TRBV7-3
J: TRBJ2-3
size: NA
D: NA
CDR3: CASSLSSETEDRVIGADTQYF
DNA: TGTGCCAGCAGCTTATCATCCGAGACAGAGGACCGGGTTATTGGTGCAGATACGCAGTATTTT

V: TRBV24-1
J: TRBJ2-1
size: NA
D: NA
CDR3: CATSDPLGAAPNEQFF
DNA: TGTGCCACCAGTGACCCGCTTGGGGCTGCCCCAAATGAGCAGTTCTTC

V: TRBV27
J: TRBJ1-1
size: NA
D: NA
CDR3: CASSFRGNTEAFF
DNA: TGTGCCAGCAGTTTTCGAGGAAACACTGAAGCTTTCTTT

V: TRBV5-1
J: TRBJ2-7
size: NA
D: TRBD1
CDR3: CASSLGGQGFYEQYF
DNA: TGCGCCAGCAGCTTGGGAGGACAGGGATTCTACGAGCAGTACTTC

V: TRBV18
J: TRBJ2-1
size: NA
D: NA
CDR3: CASSASVGISYNEQFF
DNA: TGTGCCAGCTCAGCCTCAGTTGGCATCTCCTACAATGAGCAGTTCTTC

V: TRBV10-2
J: TRBJ2-1
size: NA
D: NA
CDR3: CASSVGTTFNEQFF
DNA: TGCGCCAGCAGCGTCGGGACAACCTTCAATGAGCAGTTCTTC

V: TRBV27
J: TRBJ1-2
size: NA
D: NA
CDR3: CASSRHREGYGYTF
DNA: TGTGCCAGCAGCCGCCACAGGGAGGGCTATGGCTACACCTTC

V: TRBV19
J: TRBJ2-1
size: NA
D: TRBD1
CDR3: CASSIKTGTGNNNEQFF
DNA: TGTGCCAGTAGTATCAAAACCGGGACAGGGAATAACAATGAGCAGTTCTTC

V: TRBV7-8
J: TRBJ1-2
size: NA
D: TRBD1
CDR3: CASSPPTGFFGYTF
DNA: TGTGCCAGCAGCCCCCCGACAGGGTTTTTTGGCTACACCTTC

V: TRBV3-1/TRBV3-2
J: TRBJ1-3
size: NA
D: TRBD1
CDR3: CASSQAGTGRNTIYF
DNA: TGTGCCAGCAGCCAAGCGGGGACAGGCAGAAACACCATATATTTT

V: TRBV2
J: TRBJ1-2
size: once
D: NA
CDR3: CASSEARRANGYTF
DNA: TGTGCCAGCAGTGAAGCCCGCAGGGCGAATGGCTACACCTTC

V: TRBV9
J: TRBJ2-3
size: once
D: NA
CDR3: CASSVSVQGGADTQYF
DNA: TGTGCCAGCAGCGTATCGGTACAGGGTGGGGCAGATACGCAGTATTTT

V: TRBV4-1
J: TRBJ1-5
size: NA
D: NA
CDR3: CASSQVGGDQPQHF
DNA: TGCGCCAGCAGCCAAGTAGGGGGTGATCAGCCCCAGCATTTT

V: TRBV5-1
J: TRBJ2-7
size: NA
D: NA
CDR3: CASSLAPGQEYYEQYF
DNA: TGCGCCAGCAGCTTGGCCCCGGGACAAGAATACTACGAGCAGTACTTC

V: TRBV10-1
J: TRBJ2-5
size: NA
D: TRBD2
CDR3: CASSVLAGQETQYF
DNA: TGCGCCAGCAGTGTCCTAGCGGGACAAGAGACCCAGTACTTC

V: TRBV28
J: TRBJ2-1
size: NA
D: TRBD2
CDR3: CASGTRTSGHYNEQFF
DNA: TGTGCCAGCGGAACTCGGACTAGCGGGCACTACAATGAGCAGTTCTTC

V: TRBV7-9
J: TRBJ2-7
size: NA
D: TRBD1
CDR3: CASSLGQGISEQYF
DNA: TGTGCCAGCAGCTTGGGACAGGGGATCTCCGAGCAGTACTTC

V: TRBV12-3/TRBV12-4
J: TRBJ1-6
size: NA
D: TRBD1
CDR3: CASSLGQGSPLHF
DNA: TGTGCCAGCAGCTTGGGACAGGGATCACCCCTCCACTTT

V: TRBV27
J: TRBJ1-5
size: few
D: TRBD1
CDR3: CASSTTTGGSQPQHF
DNA: TGTGCCAGCAGTACCACGACAGGGGGCAGTCAGCCCCAGCATTTT

V: TRBV10-3
J: TRBJ2-1
size: NA
D: TRBD2
CDR3: CAISERAGWTYNEQFF
DNA: TGTGCCATCAGTGAACGAGCGGGGTGGACCTACAATGAGCAGTTCTTC

V: TRBV5-1
J: TRBJ1-2
size: NA
D: TRBD1
CDR3: CASSRFTGGSSNYGYTF
DNA: TGCGCCAGCAGCAGATTTACAGGGGGCAGCTCTAACTATGGCTACACCTTC